This entry lists 19 T cell receptor beta chains sequenced from one sample in a study of regulatory T cells in long-lasting Graves disease. Researchers made TCR beta libraries by using iRepertoire HTBI primers and running Arm-PCR on CDR3 regions. MiXCR was run by TCRdb on the multiplex PCR reads, yielding one entry per CDR3 protein. Counted here are 540,000 or so distinct CDR3 sequences, approximately 15% occurring once; the ten biggest clones make up 8% to 10%. As to time point: newly diagnosed GD, antithyroid drugs for less than 3 months. PBMCs were the source of the RNA used for TCR sequencing. The same specimen was also included in a second study, on T cells in Graves' hyperthyroidism and ophthalmopathy.

The sample consisted of peripheral blood mononuclear cells (PBMCs), taken at new diagnosis, from a patient treated with antithyroid drugs. These TCRs come from a man aged 25 to 45 with Graves disease.

This clonotype was picked up many times. The chain carries TRBV11-2 and TRBJ2-1, with 8 bases fitting TRBD1. Germline V CDR1 and CDR2: SGHAT, FQNNGV. V shed 4 bases and J 6 bases; nucleotides not matched to a gene: 11. The CDR3 runs 16 residues. CDR3 bases: TGTGCCAGCAGCTCCTGGACAGGGAGAGGCACCAATGAGCAGTTCTTC. Translating it yields CASSSWTGRGTNEQFF.

About this clonotype itself: A much bigger clone sits one base away, suggesting this may be a read error. V and J are TRBV5-5 and TRBJ2-7, with D uncertain. V lost 2 bases, J lost 2 bases, and 14 bases lay in between. CDR1 and CDR2 (germline): SGHKS, YYEKEE (reference sequence). The CDR3 spans 15 residues. CDR3 sequence: CASSFRQRPPYEQYF. The CDR3 DNA follows: TGTGCCAGCAGCTTCCGGCAGAGGCCACCCTACGAGCAGTACTTC.

This clonotype turned up a few times. CDR3 loop: CASSYRGTNYEQYF. Here the CDR3 DNA reads TGTGCCAGCAGCTACAGGGGTACTAACTACGAGCAGTACTTC. This chain links TRBV7-2 with TRBJ2-7, with 7 bases that match TRBD1. This CDR3 comprises 14 residues. V shed 4 bases, J shed 3 bases, and the junction held 6 bases outside the gene matches. Germline assignment: CDR1 SGHTA and CDR2 FQGNSA.

This clonotype was detected many times. The chain carries TRBV11-2 and TRBJ2-7; possible D gene TRBD1, 5 bases. Germline V CDR1 and CDR2: SGHAT, FQNNGV. V dropped 7 bases and J dropped 0 bases, with 16 bases sitting between them. This CDR3 is built from 15 residues. CDR3 amino acids: CASTQGSGYSYEQYF. The DNA for the CDR3 is TGTGCCAGCACCCAGGGAAGTGGGTACTCCTACGAGCAGTACTTC. Drawing the rest from reference TRBV11-2 and TRBJ2-7, the complete variable domain is EAGVAQSPRYKIIEKRQSVAFWCNPISGHATLYWYQQILGQGPKLLIQFQNNGVVDDSQLPKDRFSAERLKGVDSTLKIQPAKLEDSAVYLCASTQGSGYSYEQYFGPGTRLTVT.

This clonotype was observed at least ten times. V and J are TRBV2 and TRBJ2-2; perhaps TRBD2 as D (6 bases). Germline values: CDR1 SNHLY, CDR2 FYNNEI. CDR3 length equals 15 residues. V lost 7 bases and J lost 0, with 12 bases in between. CDR3 protein: CASKESGANTGELFF. DNA of the CDR3: TGTGCCAGCAAAGAGTCGGGGGCGAACACCGGGGAGCTGTTTTTT.

This clonotype was counted only a few times. The rearrangement uses TRBV2 and TRBJ2-3, with TRBD2 identical over 8 bases. Germline V lookup: CDR1 SNHLY, CDR2 FYNNEI. Trimming cost V 7 bases and J 2 bases; bases outside gene matches: 5. This CDR3 is 14 amino acids long. The CDR3 region is CASTEREITDTQYF. CDR3 nucleotides: TGTGCCAGCACTGAGCGGGAGATCACAGATACGCAGTATTTT. The full variable domain, rest sourced from reference TRBV2 and TRBJ2-3, is EPEVTQTPSHQVTQMGQEVILRCVPISNHLYFYWYRQILGQKVEFLVSFYNNEISEKSEIFDDQFSVERPDGSNFTLKIRSTKLEDSAMYFCASTEREITDTQYFGPGTRLTVL.

In the case of this clonotype: A read error is possible here, since a much larger clone lies one base away. No conserved phenylalanine or tryptophan is present at the end of the CDR3, so a read error is the likely explanation. The chain carries TRBV27 and TRBJ2-1; 12 positions agree with TRBD2. Germline V gives CDR1 MNHEY, CDR2 SMNVEV (reference sequence). The CDR3 extends over 17 amino acids. V lost 5 bases, J lost 6 bases, and 11 bases stayed unmatched. Here the CDR3 DNA reads TGTGCCAGCAGTCCTGTGCTAGCGGGAGGGATGACCAATGAGCAGTTCTCC. It yields the protein CASSPVLAGGMTNEQFS.

This clonotype occurred a few times. The chain uses TRBV27 and TRBJ2-4; no clear D gene. Germline V CDR1 and CDR2: MNHEY, SMNVEV (reference sequence). The CDR3 has 14 residues. V was pared by 7 bases and J by 2 bases, with 12 bases between. CDR3 sequence reads: CASKARPSKNIQYF. The CDR3, as DNA: TGTGCCAGCAAGGCTAGGCCTTCCAAAAACATTCAGTACTTC.

This clonotype was counted between two and nine times. The genes are TRBV3-1 and TRBJ2-1; TRBD2 matches at 11 bases. Germline V gene lookup returns CDR1 LGHDT and CDR2 YNNKEL (reference sequence). The CDR3 sequence is 15 residues long. V lost 0 bases and J lost 12; bases outside the gene matches: 7. As DNA, the CDR3 is TGTGCCAGCAGCCAAGAAGTCGCTAGCGGGAGGACGCAGTTCTTC. Encoded protein: CASSQEVASGRTQFF.

This clonotype was counted ten times or more. This CDR3 is CATSDASGKTDTQYF. For the CDR3, the DNA is TGTGCCACCAGTGATGCTAGCGGGAAGACAGATACGCAGTATTTT. The rearrangement uses TRBV24-1 and TRBJ2-3; 9 positions match TRBD2. V shed 3 bases, J shed 3 bases, and the junction held 3 bases outside the gene matches. This CDR3 comprises 15 residues. CDR1 and CDR2 from the germline V gene are KGHDR and SFDVKD.

This clonotype occurred a few times. V usage is TRBV29-1 and J usage is TRBJ1-3; D is uncertain. The CDR3 length is 12 residues. Trimming stripped 6 bases from V and 1 base from J, with 7 bases between. Germline V lookup: CDR1 SQVTM, CDR2 ANQGSEA. CDR3 residues: CSVGQSGNTIYF. CDR3 coding DNA: TGCAGCGTCGGGCAGTCTGGAAACACCATATATTTT. The full variable domain, completed using reference TRBV29-1 and TRBJ1-3, is SAVISQKPSRDICQRGTSLTIQCQVDSQVTMMFWYRQQPGQSLTLIATANQGSEATYESGFVIDKFPISRPNLTFSTLTVSNMSPEDSSIYLCSVGQSGNTIYFGEGSWLTVV.

This clonotype was observed many times. The chain carries TRBV2 and TRBJ2-1, with 8 bases matching TRBD2. Germline-derived CDR1 and CDR2 are SNHLY and FYNNEI. J lost 7 bases, V lost 6 bases, and 8 bases had no gene match. The CDR3 has 14 amino acids. The CDR3 here is CASRTSGRGNEQFF. The DNA for the CDR3 is TGTGCCAGCAGGACGAGCGGGAGAGGGAATGAGCAGTTCTTC.

The chain recombines TRBV7-9 with TRBJ2-5; 7 nucleotides align to TRBD2. After removal of 2 bases from V and 2 bases from J, the junction contained 5 bases not matched to a gene. Germline-derived CDR1 and CDR2 are SEHNR and FQNEAQ (reference sequence). The CDR3 is made up of 15 amino acids. CDR3: CASSLLGGGQETQYF. CDR3 in DNA: TGTGCCAGCAGCTTACTGGGGGGGGGACAAGAGACCCAGTACTTC.

The chain couples TRBV19 to TRBJ1-5, with D maybe TRBD1 (5 bases). CDR1 is LNHDA, CDR2 SQIVND, per germline (reference sequence). V lost 3 bases, J lost 6 bases, and 12 bases lay in between. The CDR3 length is 14 residues. The CDR3 region is CASSISGNFQPQHF. DNA for the CDR3: TGTGCCAGTAGTATTTCAGGGAATTTTCAGCCCCAGCATTTT.

The table lists this clonotype with many counts. This chain joins TRBV29-1 and TRBJ1-2; the match to TRBD1 covers 7 bases. CDR3 length: 14 residues. Germline V CDR1 and CDR2: SQVTM, ANQGSEA. The V and J ends lost 7 bases and 5 bases, in that order; junction bases with no gene match: 13. CDR3 DNA sequence: TGCAGCGCTGCAGGGGGGCCTGGCGATTATGGCTACACCTTC. It codes for CSAAGGPGDYGYTF.

Ten or more counts support this clonotype. The V gene is TRBV10-3, the J gene TRBJ2-3; D is possibly TRBD1 (5 bases). Trimming pared 11 bases from V and 6 bases from J, leaving 18 bases between. The germline CDR1 and CDR2 sequences are ENHRY and SYGVKD. The CDR3 has 13 residues. CDR3 loop: CAPGGREGDTQYF. DNA of the CDR3: TGTGCCCCAGGCGGCAGGGAAGGGGATACGCAGTATTTT.

This clonotype appeared many times. This rearrangement joins TRBV20-1 to TRBJ2-1, with 7 nucleotides matching TRBD2. This CDR3 region has 17 residues. Losses at the gene ends were 3 bases for V and 7 bases for J; bases not matched to a gene: 18. In germline, CDR1 is DFQATT, CDR2 SNEGSKA (reference sequence). CDR3 sequence (DNA): TGCAGTGCTAGCCCTCTAGGAGGGAGGGCCAGGAAGAATGAGCAGTTCTTC. Translated: CSASPLGGRARKNEQFF.

This clonotype was seen a few times. Relative to the germline gene, one junction end is altered; a read error may explain this. The rearrangement joins TRBV5-1 to TRBJ2-7; D is unclear. Germline loops: CDR1 SGHRS, CDR2 YFSETQ. This CDR3 is 10 amino acids long. This chain's CDR3 is CASRHLIRNF. In nucleotides, the CDR3 is TGCGCCAGCCGACATTTAATCAGGAACTTC.

This clonotype was observed a few times. V and J are TRBV7-9 and TRBJ2-3; D is uncertain. The V gene's germline CDR1 is SEHNR and CDR2 FQNEAQ (reference sequence). This CDR3 has 13 residues. The germline V and J ends were trimmed by 6 bases and 2 bases, with 9 bases remaining between them. The CDR3 nucleotides read TGTGCCAGCAGGCCTTCGTTCACAGATACGCAGTATTTT. Translated, it gives CASRPSFTDTQYF.